This T cell receptor (beta chain) was obtained from a study of spatial heterogeneity in lung cancer (dated by TCRdb to about 2019). Turning to the overall study: Donors were around 69 patients with early-stage, untreated non-small cell lung cancer from the lung TRACERx cohort. The study linked features of the TCR repertoire to counts of nonsynonymous mutations, which were determined by whole-exome sequencing of tumor tissue. Beta-chain transcripts were consistently detected in greater numbers than alpha-chain transcripts, which likely reflects a higher abundance of beta-chain transcripts. Both alpha and beta chains were TCR-sequenced in hundreds of tumor regions, roughly 70 matched nontumor lung samples and some 50 PBMC samples obtained at surgery. TCR alpha and beta repertoires were quantitatively compared across multiple tumor regions, matched nontumor lung and blood in non-small cell lung cancer. Follow-up PBMC samples were sequenced whenever available, and the median time to follow-up was about two years after resection. In the raw uncorrected reads, each unique combination of TCR and UMI appeared more than ten times on average.

The library was obtained by 5' RACE. Sequencing instrument: NextSeq 500. To allow correction of PCR and sequencing errors, the TCR library protocol tagged every TCR cDNA molecule with a unique molecular identifier. As for how the authors treated the data: TCR identification, UMI-based error correction and CDR3 extraction were all carried out with Decombinator tools. Expanded TCRs were defined as those above a frequency of 2 per 1,000, corresponding to the top 1% of the tumor frequency distribution. Each repertoire was subsampled 100 times to 5,000 TCRs, after which Renyi diversity was computed with the R vegan package. To build CDR3 similarity networks, amino acid triplet string-kernel similarity was used, and CDR3s were connected when their pairwise similarity was above 0.82. TCRdb's own reprocessing of the public reads used fastp at Q25 and MiXCR and kept productive beta chains. Identical CDR3 protein sequences are pooled into one entry, listed with their most common genes and DNA. The V and J calls, along with clone size, are taken from TCRdb and not from the paper's own processing. This sample gives around 100,000 distinct CDR3 sequences in total; more than 10% of them show up just once. The biggest ten clones account for more than 20% of the sample.

Here is what the overall study found, with its caveats: Ubiquitous expanded tumor TCRs were found in blood more often at tumor resection than at routine follow-up. Confirming at a functional level the hypothesis that regional TCRs recognize regional mutations was considered to require additional single-cell paired TCR alpha and beta sequencing. Only around 15 patients were included in the comparisons of baseline and follow-up blood repertoires.

Explained via the paper, the time point label denotes: blood at routine non-recurrence follow-up after resection. TCR sequencing used whole RNA extracted from tumor and nontumor lung tissue, or from cryopreserved PBMC samples, without cell sorting. Patients were selected for TCR sequencing only if sufficient RNA was available from at least two tumor regions. Trimming costs V 5 bases and J 1 base, and their ends lie 15 bases apart. The CDR3 has 16 amino acids, counting the end cysteine and phenylalanine. Only the CDR3 part of the read is kept: 48 bases, read in frame from the first base. A remark on this clonotype: Its antigen specificity is not known. No qualities accompany the bases; no much larger clone lies one base away.

The V and J segments used are TRBV12-3 or TRBV12-4 and TRBJ2-1, with the D gene tentatively TRBD1 or TRBD2, based on 5 matching bases in each. The clonotype was recovered from a female donor with early-stage non-small cell lung cancer. Sequenced here: PBMCs, sampled at follow-up. This receptor has the CDR3 CASSGGWGRSYNEQFF. The DNA is TGTGCCAGCAGTGGGGGTTGGGGGAGATCCTACAATGAGCAGTTCTTC.